A single sample gave rise to the 27 T cell receptor beta chains below, sequenced in a study of tumor-infiltrating lymphocytes in primary liver carcinoma. Starting material for RNA and DNA co-extraction consisted of about 20-30 mg of unsorted bulk tissue. A constant-region primer served to make TCR beta cDNA from about 530 ng total RNA. Generation of the TCR beta libraries relied on three nested multiplex PCR rounds using slightly modified ARM-PCR. Forward primers for TRBV1-TRBV30 and a C-beta reverse primer served the first two PCR rounds, at around 11 cycles each. Via MiXCR, TCRdb re-called the multiplex PCR reads, giving one row per CDR3 protein. This sample has about 21,000 distinct CDR3 sequences, with approximately 70% found just once. Input material: liver tumor tissue from sampling region 1. The subset here: tumor region T1, superior pole. The receptors here all came from a man in his forties or fifties with primary liver carcinoma and hepatitis B virus infection.

The table lists this clonotype with many counts. The chain recombines TRBV7-3 with TRBJ2-1, with 7 bases aligning to TRBD2. Germline V gene data show CDR1 as SGHTA and CDR2 as FQGTGA. CDR3 length: 14 residues. V lost 4 bases to trimming and J lost 5 bases; unmatched junction nucleotides: 5. The CDR3 loop reads CASSSSLANNEQFF. The DNA of the CDR3 is TGTGCCAGCAGCTCATCACTAGCGAACAATGAGCAGTTCTTC.

As concerns this clonotype: This CDR3 is missing its conserved last phenylalanine or tryptophan, likely due to a read error. The DNA is left out, because the CDR3 cannot be placed on it with certainty; the CDR3 is given as TCRdb lists it. The rearrangement uses TRBV12-3 or TRBV12-4 and TRBJ2-7; no DNA check was done on the table's D call, TRBD1. The CDR3 contains 15 residues when both ends are counted. The CDR3 loop reads CASSRGTGSTYEQCL.

This clonotype is labeled medium-sized. This rearrangement joins TRBV5-4 to TRBJ2-5; TRBD1 aligns across 7 bases. The CDR3 has 13 amino acids. Germline V gene data show CDR1 as SGHNT and CDR2 as YYREEE (reference sequence). V lost 1 base and J lost 5; bases outside the gene matches: 2. The CDR3 region is CASSLTGVETQYF. The CDR3 DNA is TGTGCCAGCAGCTTGACAGGGGTGGAGACCCAGTACTTC. Together with reference TRBV5-4 and TRBJ2-5, the CDR3 gives the full variable domain: ETGVTQSPTHLIKTRGQQVTLRCSSQSGHNTVSWYQQALGQGPQFIFQYYREEENGRGNFPPRFSGLQFPNYSSELNVNALELDDSALYLCASSLTGVETQYFGPGTRLLVL.

V and J are TRBV5-8 and TRBJ1-5, with D possibly TRBD1 on 5 matching bases. Germline-derived CDR1 and CDR2 are SGHTS and YDEGEE. CDR3 length: 15 residues. The CDR3 loop is CVSSSFRGGNQPQHF. In nucleotides, the CDR3 is TGTGTAAGCAGCTCCTTTCGAGGGGGCAATCAGCCCCAGCATTTT.

This chain connects TRBV11-2 to TRBJ2-5, with D uncertain. This CDR3 region has 18 residues. Germline assignment: CDR1 SGHAT and CDR2 FQNNGV. V gave up 8 bases and J gave up 3 bases, with 28 bases separating them. CDR3 bases: TGTGCCAGCTGTTTAGTGAGGCTGGCCCTGGGAAAAAAAGAGACCCAGTACTTC. Translation: CASCLVRLALGKKETQYF.

V is TRBV28 and J is TRBJ1-3; no reliable D call. The germline V gene encodes CDR1 MDHEN and CDR2 SYDVKM. Deletions cut 8 bases from V and 8 bases from J, with 16 bases between. The CDR3 covers 13 residues. CDR3 protein: CASQDSLIHTIYF. The CDR3 nucleotides read TGTGCCAGCCAGGATAGCCTCATCCACACCATATATTTT.

Only a few counts were recorded for this clonotype. Relative to the germline gene, one junction end is altered; a read error may explain this. The V and J genes are TRBV29-1 and TRBJ2-1, with D hard to call. The CDR3 totals 12 residues. In germline, CDR1 is SQVTM, CDR2 ANQGSEA. In DNA, the CDR3 is TGCAGCGCCCGCGTGGGCGGAAATGAGCAGTGCTTC. Its translation: CSARVGGNEQCF.

About this clonotype itself: The final CDR3 position lacks the conserved phenylalanine or tryptophan, pointing to a likely read error. This chain uses TRBV7-9 with TRBJ1-2, with 9 positions matching TRBD1. The CDR3 runs 13 residues. V trimming: 5 bases; J trimming: 11 bases; junction bases outside the gene matches: 9. In germline, CDR1 is SEHNR, CDR2 FQNEAQ (reference sequence). CDR3 DNA sequence: TGTGCCAGCAGCCGGGACAGGGACGTGGGATACACCTTA. This encodes CASSRDRDVGYTL.

Within the sample, this clonotype is large. This sequence joins TRBV11-2 and TRBJ1-5; no clear D. Germline V gene sequence: CDR1 SGHAT, CDR2 FQNNGV. Between the trimmed V and J ends, which lost 0 bases and 7 bases, there was a span of 7 bases. The CDR3 totals 13 residues. As DNA, the CDR3 is TGTGCCAGCAGCTTAGATAGCGGACAGCCCCAGCATTTT. Translation: CASSLDSGQPQHF.

As concerns this clonotype: One end of the junction does not line up with germline, which may come from a read error. V gene TRBV7-9 combines with J gene TRBJ2-7, with a possible D match to TRBD2 (5 bases). The CDR3 totals 12 residues. In germline, CDR1 is SEHNR, CDR2 FQNEAQ (reference sequence). This CDR3 is CVSGFQDYEQYF. DNA of the CDR3: TGTGTCAGCGGCTTTCAGGACTACGAGCAGTACTTC.

On this clonotype: Germline is not matched at one junction end, which may reflect a read error. The chain combines TRBV11-2 with TRBJ2-3; unclear D gene. The CDR3 is made up of 15 amino acids. Germline CDR1 is SGHAT and CDR2 is FQNNGV. CDR3 bases: TGTGCCAGCAGCCTCGGATACCAAAGCACAGATACGCATTATTTT. This sequence encodes CASSLGYQSTDTHYF.

Details on this clonotype: Being one base from a much bigger clone, this may be a read error. The V and J genes are TRBV5-8 and TRBJ1-2; 7 nucleotides match TRBD1. Per germline, CDR1 SGHTS and CDR2 YDEGEE. Trimming cost V 4 bases and J 8 bases; bases outside gene matches: 8. CDR3 length: 13 residues. In DNA form, the CDR3 reads TGTGCCAGCAGCCTGGGACAGAGAGACGGCTACACCTTC. Protein product: CASSLGQRDGYTF.

As concerns this clonotype: The CDR3 carries no conserved terminal phenylalanine or tryptophan, so it likely arises from a read error. The chain joins TRBV6-5 to TRBJ2-2; possibly TRBD1 for D (5 bases). The CDR3 consists of 14 residues. Per the germline V gene, CDR1 is MNHEY and CDR2 is SVGAGI. The CDR3 loop is CASKDIRNTRELFY. The CDR3 DNA is TGCGCCAGCAAGGACATAAGGAACACCAGGGAGCTGTTTTAT.

In regard to this clonotype: A read error may account for a junction end that differs from germline. The chain joins TRBV6-1 to TRBJ2-1, with a possible D match to TRBD2 (7 bases). The CDR3 loop spans 16 amino acids. Germline V gives CDR1 MNHNS, CDR2 SASEGT. In nucleotides, the CDR3 is TGTGCCAGCAGGAGCGGGGCTACAGGGAACTACAATGAGCAGATCTTC. It is translated as CASRSGATGNYNEQIF.

This clonotype was seen only once. The chain recombines TRBV11-2 with TRBJ2-1, with D perhaps assigned TRBD1 or TRBD2 (6 bases each). This CDR3 contains 16 residues. V was trimmed by 4 bases and J by 2 bases, leaving 15 bases between them. CDR1 SGHAT and CDR2 FQNNGV come from the germline V gene. CDR3: CASSSPGGGPYNEQFF. In DNA form, the CDR3 reads TGTGCCAGCAGCTCGCCCGGTGGGGGGCCCTACAATGAGCAGTTCTTC.

This clonotype has ten or more counts. The J gene is TRBJ2-3, the V gene TRBV4-2; D unclear. V lost 0 bases and J lost 2, with 6 bases in between. CDR3 length equals 14 residues. Germline CDR1 is LGHNA and CDR2 is YNFKEQ. CDR3 sequence (DNA): TGTGCCAGCAGCCAAGATTCGACCACAGATACGCAGTATTTT. Its translation is CASSQDSTTDTQYF.

This clonotype has just a few counts. Since the CDR3 does not end with the conserved phenylalanine or tryptophan, this likely comes from a read error. The DNA is left out, because the CDR3 cannot be placed on it with certainty; the CDR3 is given as TCRdb lists it. The chain combines TRBV12-2 with TRBJ2-3; the table assigns TRBD1, which was not confirmed against the DNA. TRBV12-2 is a known pseudogene. The CDR3 numbers 16 amino acids, ends counted. The CDR3 sequence is CASRPGQRQSTDTQYV.

This clonotype was observed a few times. This chain uses TRBV29-1 with TRBJ2-2, with D possibly TRBD1 on 7 matching bases. Deletions cut 7 bases from V and 4 bases from J, with 13 bases between. Germline V lookup: CDR1 SQVTM, CDR2 ANQGSEA. The CDR3 consists of 13 residues. CDR3 coding DNA: TGCAGCGCCCGACAGGGAGGCACCGGGGAGCTGTTTTTT. Amino acids: CSARQGGTGELFF.

A single count supports this clonotype. The junction departs from germline at one end; a sequencing error may be responsible. V and J are TRBV6-1 and TRBJ1-5; possibly TRBD1 for D (5 bases). The CDR3 covers 17 residues. Germline CDR1 MNHNS, CDR2 SASEGT. CDR3 bases: TGTGTCAGCAGTGAAGAGGAGGGGCGCGGAAGCAATCAACCCCAGCATTTT. It yields the protein CVSSEEEGRGSNQPQHF.

This chain uses TRBV5-6 with TRBJ2-3; a weak D match, TRBD1 (6 bases). Deletions cut 2 bases from V and 3 bases from J, with 16 bases between. CDR3 size: 16 residues. Per the germline V gene, CDR1 is SGHDT and CDR2 is YYEEEE. The CDR3 loop reads CASSFLAIGGTDTQYF. CDR3 nucleotide sequence: TGTGCCAGCAGCTTCCTTGCTATAGGGGGTACAGATACGCAGTATTTT. Full variable domain (outside the CDR3, taken from reference TRBV5-6 and TRBJ2-3): DAGVTQSPTHLIKTRGQQVTLRCSPKSGHDTVSWYQQALGQGPQFIFQYYEEEERQRGNFPDRFSGHQFPNYSSELNVNALLLGDSALYLCASSFLAIGGTDTQYFGPGTRLTVL.

This clonotype was counted only a few times. Since a much larger clone is just one base distant, this may be a read error. The rearrangement joins TRBV11-3 to TRBJ2-1; a weak D match, TRBD2 (5 bases). V was shortened by 1 base and J by 1 base, with 14 bases between the two germline ends. Germline lookup yields CDR1 SGHNT and CDR2 YENEEA. The CDR3 is 17 residues long. This CDR3 is CASSLGLGGLSYNEQFF. CDR3 sequence (DNA): TGTGCCAGCAGCTTAGGGCTCGGCGGGCTTTCCTACAATGAGCAGTTCTTC.

The genes are TRBV29-1 and TRBJ1-5, with unresolved D. Germline values: CDR1 SQVTM, CDR2 ANQGSEA. V lost 5 bases and J 3 bases, leaving 14 bases between the germline ends. The CDR3 sequence is 14 residues long. The CDR3: CSVRAGDFNQPQHF. In DNA, the CDR3 is TGCAGCGTTAGAGCCGGGGATTTCAATCAGCCCCAGCATTTT.

With regard to this clonotype: Given the absence of the conserved phenylalanine or tryptophan at the CDR3 end, a read error is likely. V and J are TRBV5-5 and TRBJ2-1; 8 bases fit TRBD1. The CDR3 runs to 15 residues. CDR1 and CDR2 (germline): SGHKS, YYEKEE (reference sequence). In nucleotides, the CDR3 is TGTGCCAGCAGACCTGGACAGGGTTCCTACGATGAACAGTTCTTA. Translation gives CASRPGQGSYDEQFL.

This clonotype was seen many times. J is TRBJ1-2 and V is TRBV21-1; TRBD1 is the table's D call and was not checked against the DNA. TRBV21-1 corresponds to a pseudogene. The CDR3 totals 15 residues. The CDR3 region has the DNA TGTGCCAGCAGCAATTACCCTGGGGGGGTATGTGGCTACACCTTC. Its protein is CASSNYPGGVCGYTF.

Remarks on this clonotype: A much larger clone lies a single base off, so this may be a read error. V usage is TRBV29-1 and J usage is TRBJ2-7; D might be TRBD1 (6 bases). Germline V gene data show CDR1 as SQVTM and CDR2 as ANQGSEA. The CDR3 consists of 13 residues. The CDR3 coding sequence is TGCAGCGCTACAGTGGGGGCCTCCTACGGGCAGTACTTC. It codes for CSATVGASYGQYF.

Concerning this clonotype itself: One junction end does not reproduce the germline sequence, and a read error may be involved. The rearrangement joins TRBV5-6 to TRBJ2-3; perhaps TRBD2 as D (6 bases). The CDR3 length is 13 residues. Germline values: CDR1 SGHDT, CDR2 YYEEEE. As DNA, the CDR3 is TGTGCCAGCTGCTTCGGGAGCACGGATACGCAGTATTTT. Its protein is CASCFGSTDTQYF.

Note on this clonotype: As the CDR3 is not closed by the conserved phenylalanine or tryptophan, this likely results from a read error. The DNA is omitted, as the CDR3 cannot be located on it reliably, and the CDR3 follows TCRdb's listing. This rearrangement joins TRBV11-2 to TRBJ1-3; TRBD1 is the table's D call and was not checked against the DNA. Germline assignment: CDR1 SGHAT and CDR2 FQNNGV. The CDR3 is 16 amino acids long, termini counted. The CDR3 loop reads CASSLLGVSSGNTVYI.